The 32 T cell receptor beta chains given below trace back to one sample, sequenced in a study of shared clonotypes between healthy human individuals. The assay was immunoSEQ multiplex PCR, and TCRdb's table has in-frame clones only and misses some. The profile shows 450,000 to 500,000 clones, roughly 85% of them singletons. The sequenced sample consisted of PBMCs. Receptors were obtained from a middle-aged woman in good health. Some clones in this sample may be carry-over from other donors' samples.

The chain is built from TRBV6-5 and TRBJ1-2; 9 bases map to TRBD1. The trim removed 1 base at V and 3 bases at J, leaving 6 bases unmatched. CDR3 size: 16 residues. Germline V lookup: CDR1 MNHEY, CDR2 SVGAGI. The chain's CDR3 is CASSYFQGQGHYGYTF. The CDR3 nucleotides are TGTGCCAGCAGTTACTTCCAGGGACAGGGACACTATGGCTACACCTTC.

CDR3 protein: CASSEFREAESDTQYF. The CDR3 DNA reads TGTGCCAGCAGTGAATTCCGAGAAGCGGAATCAGATACGCAGTATTTT. The chain carries TRBV25-1 and TRBJ2-3; tentative D call: TRBD2 (5 bases). Trimming took off 1 base at V and 4 bases at J, with 15 bases between the two ends. The germline V gene encodes CDR1 MGHDK and CDR2 SYGVNS. This CDR3 is built from 16 residues.

This rearrangement joins TRBV7-9 to TRBJ2-7, with 10 bases identical to TRBD2. The J segment lost 7 bases and the V segment lost 10 bases, leaving 10 bases of the junction unmatched. CDR1 is SEHNR, CDR2 FQNEAQ, per germline (reference sequence). The CDR3 consists of 13 residues. The CDR3 sequence: CAIEAIAGGEQYF. CDR3 coding DNA: TGTGCCATCGAAGCTATAGCGGGAGGTGAGCAGTACTTC.

This clone was seen repeatedly, ten times or more. The chain is built from TRBV27 and TRBJ1-1, with TRBD1 identical over 8 bases. CDR1 MNHEY and CDR2 SMNVEV come from the germline V gene (reference sequence). This CDR3 contains 16 residues. Trimming removed 7 bases from V and 4 bases from J; junction bases left unmatched: 14. As DNA, the CDR3 is TGTGCCAGCACATCCCAGGGGGGCAGGGGGCCCACTGAAGCTTTCTTT. Translated: CASTSQGGRGPTEAFF.

This sequence joins TRBV19 and TRBJ1-4; D gene ambiguous. Trimming shortened V by 7 bases and J by 1 base, and 13 bases separated the two germline ends. The germline gives CDR1 LNHDA, CDR2 SQIVND (reference sequence). There are 15 residues in the CDR3. DNA for the CDR3: TGTGCCAGTACCCCCGGATGGGGAACTAATGAAAAACTGTTTTTT. Translation: CASTPGWGTNEKLFF.

V usage is TRBV5-6 and J usage is TRBJ2-7; 7 nucleotides align to TRBD2. The germline V gene encodes CDR1 SGHDT and CDR2 YYEEEE. The V and J ends lost 0 bases and 5 bases, in that order; junction bases with no gene match: 11. CDR3 length: 16 residues. The CDR3 region is CASSLARRGSIDEQYF. Here the CDR3 DNA reads TGTGCCAGCAGCTTGGCCAGGCGCGGGAGTATCGACGAGCAGTACTTC. Together with reference TRBV5-6 and TRBJ2-7, the CDR3 gives the full variable domain: DAGVTQSPTHLIKTRGQQVTLRCSPKSGHDTVSWYQQALGQGPQFIFQYYEEEERQRGNFPDRFSGHQFPNYSSELNVNALLLGDSALYLCASSLARRGSIDEQYFGPGTRLTVT.

This clone occurred a few times. The V call is TRBV7-8, the J call TRBJ1-5, with a possible D match to TRBD1 (6 bases). This CDR3 is built from 15 residues. V lost 1 base and J lost 7, with 14 bases in between. Germline CDR1 and CDR2: SGHVS and FQNEAQ. The CDR3 loop is CASSLGRGSGQPQHF. For the CDR3, the DNA is TGTGCCAGCAGCTTAGGAAGGGGGTCGGGACAGCCCCAGCATTTT. The full variable domain, its missing parts supplied by reference TRBV7-8 and TRBJ1-5, is GAGVSQSPRYKVAKRGQDVALRCDPISGHVSLFWYQQALGQGPEFLTYFQNEAQLDKSGLPSDRFFAERPEGSVSTLKIQRTQQEDSAVYLCASSLGRGSGQPQHFGDGTRLSIL.

This clone was seen just once. The rearrangement uses TRBV19 and TRBJ1-1; TRBD1 might be the D (5 bases). The V end lost 6 bases, the J end lost 0 bases, and 8 bases lay between the germline ends. The germline V gene encodes CDR1 LNHDA and CDR2 SQIVND (reference sequence). The CDR3 covers 13 residues. The CDR3 coding sequence is TGTGCCAGTAGGACAGTTATGAACACTGAAGCTTTCTTT. Its translation: CASRTVMNTEAFF.

This clone was picked up a small number of times. The chain couples TRBV7-2 to TRBJ1-2; D is ambiguous. CDR1 SGHTA and CDR2 FQGNSA come from the germline V gene. The CDR3 has 15 residues. V was pared by 5 bases and J by 3 bases, with 16 bases between. This CDR3 reads CASSKAGGSDYGYTF. The CDR3 DNA reads TGTGCCAGCAGCAAAGCAGGAGGGTCGGACTATGGCTACACCTTC.

The rearrangement uses TRBV7-2 and TRBJ2-7; D uncertain. Deletions cut 3 bases from V and 4 bases from J, with 10 bases between. CDR3 size: 13 residues. The V gene's germline CDR1 is SGHTA and CDR2 FQGNSA. The CDR3 sequence is CASSLRITYEQYF. CDR3 DNA: TGTGCCAGCAGCTTGAGGATCACGTACGAGCAGTACTTC.

This clone came up a few times. This sequence joins TRBV9 and TRBJ1-2; TRBD1 is a possible D gene (5 bases). V was shortened by 0 bases and J by 8 bases, with 17 bases between the two germline ends. The CDR3 spans 15 residues. Per germline, CDR1 SGDLS and CDR2 YYNGEE. CDR3 nucleotide sequence: TGTGCCAGCAGCGTAGTGACCGGGCAAACAGGCGGCTACACCTTC. It codes for CASSVVTGQTGGYTF.

V is TRBV5-4 and J is TRBJ2-7; D unresolved. V lost 0 bases and J lost 3, with 10 bases in between. This CDR3 is 14 amino acids long. Germline CDR1 reads SGHNT; CDR2 reads YYREEE (reference sequence). The CDR3 loop is CASSLDLRSYEQYF. DNA for the CDR3: TGTGCCAGCAGCTTGGACCTCAGAAGCTACGAGCAGTACTTC.

The genes are TRBV27 and TRBJ2-3; no firm D call. V shed 5 bases and J shed 4 bases, with 16 bases lying between them. The V gene's germline CDR1 is MNHEY and CDR2 SMNVEV (reference sequence). The CDR3 contains 15 residues. Written as DNA, the CDR3 is TGTGCCAGCAGTCCGAGTGTGTTTGGGGCAGATACGCAGTATTTT. It yields the protein CASSPSVFGADTQYF.

This chain connects TRBV5-1 to TRBJ2-1, with D hard to call. This CDR3 region has 16 residues. CDR1 and CDR2 from the germline V gene are SGHRS and YFSETQ. With 0 bases removed from V and 0 bases from J, the gap between germline ends came to 10 bases. The CDR3 DNA reads TGCGCCAGCAGCTTGGTCTACGATAGCTCCTACAATGAGCAGTTCTTC. Amino acid sequence: CASSLVYDSSYNEQFF.

This sequence joins TRBV7-6 and TRBJ2-5; 13 nucleotides match TRBD2. V was pared by 4 bases and J by 3 bases, with 5 bases of the junction left unmatched. CDR1 SGHVS and CDR2 FNYEAQ come from the germline V gene. This CDR3 has 16 residues. The CDR3 loop is CASSSGLAGDEETQYF. The CDR3 DNA follows: TGTGCCAGCAGCTCCGGACTAGCGGGAGACGAAGAGACCCAGTACTTC.

V is TRBV6-5 and J is TRBJ1-1; D not certain. This CDR3 comprises 14 residues. From germline, CDR1 is MNHEY and CDR2 SVGAGI. Trimming stripped 3 bases from V and 2 bases from J, with 10 bases between. The CDR3, as DNA: TGTGCCAGCAGTTATCAAGTCGGAAACACTGAAGCTTTCTTT. Translation gives CASSYQVGNTEAFF.

The V call is TRBV19, the J call TRBJ1-5; TRBD1 aligns across 7 bases. CDR1 and CDR2 from the germline V gene are LNHDA and SQIVND (reference sequence). V was pared by 9 bases and J by 2 bases, with 4 bases of the junction left unmatched. This CDR3 contains 13 residues. CDR3 bases: TGTGCCAGCACAGGGGTTCGCAATCAGCCCCAGCATTTT. Translated: CASTGVRNQPQHF.

V gene TRBV9 combines with J gene TRBJ2-7, with 10 bases fitting TRBD1. V shed 4 bases and J 4 bases; nucleotides not matched to a gene: 8. The CDR3 is 15 residues long. Germline V CDR1 and CDR2: SGDLS, YYNGEE. In DNA, the CDR3 is TGTGCCAGCAGCACCGGGGACAGGGGATTTTACGAGCAGTACTTC. This codes for CASSTGDRGFYEQYF.

The V gene is TRBV7-3, the J gene TRBJ2-1, with D possibly matching TRBD2 (5 bases). The CDR3 runs 15 residues. Germline V gene lookup returns CDR1 SGHTA and CDR2 FQGTGA. Trimming removed 0 bases from V and 10 bases from J, with 16 bases in between. The CDR3 sequence: CASSLTLGEIREQFF. The CDR3 region has the DNA TGTGCCAGCAGCTTAACTCTGGGAGAGATTCGGGAGCAGTTCTTC. Full variable domain (remainder filled in from reference TRBV7-3 and TRBJ2-1): GAGVSQTPSNKVTEKGKYVELRCDPISGHTALYWYRQSLGQGPEFLIYFQGTGAADDSGLPNDRFFAVRPEGSVSTLKIQRTERGDSAVYLCASSLTLGEIREQFFGPGTRLTVL.

The genes are TRBV30 and TRBJ2-7, with D possibly matching TRBD2 (5 bases). The V gene's germline CDR1 is GTSNPN and CDR2 SVGIG (reference sequence). The CDR3 runs to 12 residues. V was pared by 1 base and J by 3 bases, with 7 bases between. CDR3 sequence: CAWSAGFYEQYF. The CDR3 nucleotides read TGTGCCTGGAGTGCGGGGTTCTACGAGCAGTACTTC.

V gene TRBV19 combines with J gene TRBJ1-5, with 9 bases identical to TRBD1. J gave up 7 bases and V 5 bases, and 6 bases lay outside the gene matches. CDR3 length equals 14 residues. Germline values: CDR1 LNHDA, CDR2 SQIVND (reference sequence). As DNA, the CDR3 is TGTGCCAGTAGTGCTGGACAGGGGATACAGCCCCAGCATTTT. This translates into CASSAGQGIQPQHF.

This chain links TRBV19 with TRBJ2-7; TRBD1 might be the D (5 bases). The CDR3 totals 15 residues. Germline loops: CDR1 LNHDA, CDR2 SQIVND (reference sequence). Trimming cost V 1 base and J 2 bases, with 12 bases left between them. The CDR3 protein is CASSIVQGPTYEQYF. The DNA for the CDR3 is TGTGCCAGTAGTATAGTCCAGGGTCCCACCTACGAGCAGTACTTC.

The chain couples TRBV7-4 to TRBJ1-1; 8 bases fit TRBD1. Germline V gene lookup returns CDR1 SGHVT and CDR2 SQSDAQ. CDR3 length equals 18 residues. V lost 5 bases, J lost 3 bases, and 17 bases stayed unmatched. CDR3 in amino acids: CASSLSTRGLGWDTEAFF. The CDR3 coding sequence is TGTGCCAGCAGCCTTAGTACCAGGGGGCTTGGTTGGGACACTGAAGCTTTCTTT.

This chain links TRBV7-3 with TRBJ2-6; D gene uncertain. The CDR3 loop spans 17 amino acids. Between the trimmed V and J ends, which lost 1 base and 0 bases, there was a span of 10 bases. Germline CDR1 reads SGHTA; CDR2 reads FQGTGA. The CDR3 bases are TGTGCCAGCAGCTTAAGTGTCACTAACTCTGGGGCCAACGTCCTGACTTTC. It is translated as CASSLSVTNSGANVLTF.

Details on this clone: The sample holds other DNA sequences that translate to the same CDR3. This sequence joins TRBV5-4 and TRBJ2-1; TRBD2 matches at 7 bases. In germline, CDR1 is SGHNT, CDR2 YYREEE (reference sequence). V gave up 0 bases and J gave up 4 bases; unmatched junction bases: 4. CDR3 size: 15 residues. CDR3 amino acids: CASSLASGPYNEQFF. DNA for the CDR3: TGTGCCAGCAGCTTGGCTAGCGGTCCTTACAATGAGCAGTTCTTC.

This clone was counted a few times. The chain uses TRBV4-1 and TRBJ2-2; TRBD2 matches at 9 bases. Germline-derived CDR1 and CDR2 are MGHRA and YSYEKL. The length of the CDR3 is 19 residues. V lost 4 bases to trimming and J lost 1 base; unmatched junction nucleotides: 13. DNA of the CDR3: TGCGCCAGCAGCCCCCGATTATATAGCGGGAGCGGGAACACCGGGGAGCTGTTTTTT. Translation: CASSPRLYSGSGNTGELFF.

The chain employs TRBV7-9 and TRBJ2-7; 7 nucleotides line up with TRBD1. Germline lookup yields CDR1 SEHNR and CDR2 FQNEAQ (reference sequence). J was trimmed by 7 bases and V by 3 bases; bases with no gene match: 9. The CDR3 runs 14 residues. The CDR3 here is CASSLEGGRIEQYF. In DNA, the CDR3 is TGTGCCAGCAGCTTGGAAGGGGGCCGAATAGAGCAGTACTTC.

The chain uses TRBV6-5 and TRBJ1-5, with TRBD1 matching over 8 bases. CDR1 and CDR2 (germline): MNHEY, SVGAGI. With V trimmed by 0 bases and J by 4 bases, 5 bases remained unmatched. CDR3 length: 16 residues. CDR3 bases: TGTGCCAGCAGTTACTCGGCCAGGGGGCCGAATCAGCCCCAGCATTTT. This gives the protein CASSYSARGPNQPQHF.

As concerns this clone: In the same sample, other DNA sequences code for this CDR3. The V gene is TRBV7-2, the J gene TRBJ2-1; a weak D match, TRBD2 (7 bases). V shed 2 bases and J shed 4 bases, with 15 bases lying between them. From germline, CDR1 is SGHTA and CDR2 FQGNSA. This CDR3 contains 16 residues. CDR3 DNA: TGTGCCAGCAGCTTAAGTGGGAGCGGGACATACAATGAGCAGTTCTTC. It specifies CASSLSGSGTYNEQFF.

The V gene is TRBV18, the J gene TRBJ2-7; 9 bases are a match to TRBD1. V was pared by 1 base and J by 6 bases, with 13 bases of the junction left unmatched. The CDR3 is 17 amino acids. Germline lookup yields CDR1 KGHSH and CDR2 LQKENI. CDR3 nucleotides: TGTGCCAGCTCACCACGTGGCGTGGGACAGGGTGGGGGCGAGCAGTACTTC. Translating it yields CASSPRGVGQGGGEQYF.

This clone turned up a few times. V gene TRBV6-1 combines with J gene TRBJ2-5, with 9 bases that match TRBD2. This CDR3 region has 15 residues. Unmatched junction bases numbered 6, after V lost 6 bases and J lost 1 base. Looked up from germline, CDR1 is MNHNS and CDR2 is SASEGT. CDR3 sequence: CASRPASGAQETQYF. In DNA form, the CDR3 reads TGTGCCAGCAGACCAGCTAGCGGGGCCCAAGAGACCCAGTACTTC.

The V and J genes are TRBV18 and TRBJ2-7; 7 bases match TRBD2. Per germline, CDR1 KGHSH and CDR2 LQKENI. This CDR3 spans 15 amino acids. Trimming took 6 bases from V and 3 from J; bases not matched to a gene: 11. CDR3 region: CASSPSSGFGYEQYF. In nucleotides, the CDR3 is TGTGCCAGCTCGCCCAGTAGCGGGTTTGGCTACGAGCAGTACTTC.